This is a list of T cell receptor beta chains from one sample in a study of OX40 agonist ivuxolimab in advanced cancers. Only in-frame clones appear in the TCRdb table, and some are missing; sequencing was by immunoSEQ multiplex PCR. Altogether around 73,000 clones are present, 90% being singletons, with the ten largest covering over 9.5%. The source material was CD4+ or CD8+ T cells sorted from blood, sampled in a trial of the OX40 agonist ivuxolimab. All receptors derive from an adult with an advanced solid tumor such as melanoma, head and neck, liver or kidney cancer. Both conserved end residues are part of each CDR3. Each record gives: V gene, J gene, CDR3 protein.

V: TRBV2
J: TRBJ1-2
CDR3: CASRDGTGGSYGYTF

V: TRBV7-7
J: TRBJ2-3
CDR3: CASSLRTSGSRFADTQYF

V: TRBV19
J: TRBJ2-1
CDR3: CASSIGTSGLGEQFF

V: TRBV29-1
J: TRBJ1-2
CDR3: CSVATGGADYGYTF

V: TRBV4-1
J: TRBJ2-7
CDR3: CASSQDHGGISYEQYF

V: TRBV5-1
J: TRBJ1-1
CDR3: CASSPGQGPFEAFF

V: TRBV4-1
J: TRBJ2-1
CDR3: CASSSSGESSYNEQFF

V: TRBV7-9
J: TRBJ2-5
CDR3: CASSPRDQETQYF

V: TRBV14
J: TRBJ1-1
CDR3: CAGSPLWGGGTEAFF

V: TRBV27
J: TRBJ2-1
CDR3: CASSARGNEQFF

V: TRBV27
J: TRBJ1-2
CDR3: CASSFASSNYGYTF

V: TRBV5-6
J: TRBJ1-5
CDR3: CASSFRGPGNQPQHF

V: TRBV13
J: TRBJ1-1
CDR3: CASSFLAGGDTEAFF

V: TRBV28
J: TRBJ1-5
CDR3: CASSAGTGGFQPQHF

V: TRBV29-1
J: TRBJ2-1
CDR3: CSVYLAASYNEQFF

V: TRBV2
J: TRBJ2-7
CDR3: CASKGREQYF

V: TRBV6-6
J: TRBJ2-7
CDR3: CASSLARDEQYF

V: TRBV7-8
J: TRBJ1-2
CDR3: CASSLSGLDGYTF

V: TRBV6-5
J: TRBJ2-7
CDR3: CASSYSASYEQYF

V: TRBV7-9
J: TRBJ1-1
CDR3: CASSPDRVNTEAFF

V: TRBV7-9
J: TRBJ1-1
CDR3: CASLGTREAFF

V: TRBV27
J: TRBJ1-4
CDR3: CATRWDEKLFF

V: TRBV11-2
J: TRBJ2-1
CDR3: CASSLGVNEQFF

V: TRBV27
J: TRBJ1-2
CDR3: CASSLRGNYGYTF

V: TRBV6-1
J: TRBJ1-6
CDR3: CASSESSSYNSPLHF

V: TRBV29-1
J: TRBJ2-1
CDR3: CSVEGAGYYNEQFF

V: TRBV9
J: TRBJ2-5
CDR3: CASSAQETQYF

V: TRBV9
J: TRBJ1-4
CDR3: CASSARTGENEKLFF

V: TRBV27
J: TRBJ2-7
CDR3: CASSSYAPYEQYF

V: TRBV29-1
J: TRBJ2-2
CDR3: CSVTANANTGELFF

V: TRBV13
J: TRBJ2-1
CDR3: CASRRGRVDEQFF

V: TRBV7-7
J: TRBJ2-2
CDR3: CASSFGTGGTGELFF

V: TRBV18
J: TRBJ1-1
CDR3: CASSPRDSDLGAFF

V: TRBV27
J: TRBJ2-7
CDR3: CASSSGLAGAIQYF